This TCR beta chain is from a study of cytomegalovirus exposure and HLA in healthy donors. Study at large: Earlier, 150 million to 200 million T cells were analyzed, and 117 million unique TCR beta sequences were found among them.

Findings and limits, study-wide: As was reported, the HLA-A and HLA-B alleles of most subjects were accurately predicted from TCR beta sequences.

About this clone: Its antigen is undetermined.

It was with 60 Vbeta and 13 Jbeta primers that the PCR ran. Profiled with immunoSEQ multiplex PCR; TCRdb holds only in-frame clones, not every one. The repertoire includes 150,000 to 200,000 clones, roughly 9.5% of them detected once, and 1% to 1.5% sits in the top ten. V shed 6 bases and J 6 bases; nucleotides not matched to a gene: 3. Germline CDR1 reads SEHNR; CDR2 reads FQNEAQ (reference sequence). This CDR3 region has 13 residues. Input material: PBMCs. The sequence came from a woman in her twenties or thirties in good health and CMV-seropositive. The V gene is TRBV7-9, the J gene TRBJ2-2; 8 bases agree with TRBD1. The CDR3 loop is CASSQTGAGELFF. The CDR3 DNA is TGTGCCAGCAGTCAGACAGGGGCCGGGGAGCTGTTTTTT. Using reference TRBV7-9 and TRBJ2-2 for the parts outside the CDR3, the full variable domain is DTGVSQNPRHKITKRGQNVTFRCDPISEHNRLYWYRQTLGQGPEFLTYFQNEAQLEKSRLLSDRFSAERPKGSFSTLEIQRTEQGDSAMYLCASSQTGAGELFFGEGSRLTVL.